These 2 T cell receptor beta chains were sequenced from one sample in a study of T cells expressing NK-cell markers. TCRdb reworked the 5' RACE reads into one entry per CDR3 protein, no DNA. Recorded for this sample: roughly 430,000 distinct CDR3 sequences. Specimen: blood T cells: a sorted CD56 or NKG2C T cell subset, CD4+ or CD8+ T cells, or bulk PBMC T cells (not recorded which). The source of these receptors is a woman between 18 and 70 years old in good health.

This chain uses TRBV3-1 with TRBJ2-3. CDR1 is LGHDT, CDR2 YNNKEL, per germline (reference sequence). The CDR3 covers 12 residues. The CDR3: CASSQESDTQYF.

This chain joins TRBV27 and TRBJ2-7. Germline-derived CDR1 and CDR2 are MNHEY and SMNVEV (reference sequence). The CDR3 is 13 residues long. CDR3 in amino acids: CASSLSFYYEQYF.